One and the same sample provided the 29 T cell receptor beta chains below, sequenced in a study of T cell responses to AZD1222 COVID-19 vaccine. Data came from immunoSEQ multiplex PCR; TCRdb stores just in-frame clones and leaves some out. Of 72,000 or so clones listed, 89% are singletons. Sequenced here: peripheral blood, sampled 28 days after the second AZD1222 dose. The receptors stem from an adult who received the AZD1222 COVID-19 vaccine.

The rearrangement joins TRBV29-1 to TRBJ2-2; tentative D call: TRBD2 (6 bases). There are 13 residues in the CDR3. Germline assignment: CDR1 SQVTM and CDR2 ANQGSEA. Trimming left V 6 bases short and J 3 bases short, with 11 bases between. The chain's CDR3 is CSVGGPDTGELFF. The CDR3, as DNA: TGCAGCGTCGGAGGGCCGGACACCGGGGAGCTGTTTTTT.

This chain uses TRBV11-2 with TRBJ2-3; possible D gene TRBD2, 6 bases. CDR1 is SGHAT and CDR2 is FQNNGV in the germline V gene. The CDR3 length is 17 residues. V was shortened by 4 bases and J by 0 bases, with 17 bases between the two germline ends. The CDR3 sequence: CASSSRGADDSTDTQYF. Here the CDR3 DNA reads TGTGCCAGCAGCTCCCGCGGGGCAGACGATAGCACAGATACGCAGTATTTT.

Only a few counts were recorded for this clone. The rearrangement uses TRBV6-4 and TRBJ2-1; 9 nucleotides agree with TRBD2. This CDR3 region has 15 residues. Trimming removed 6 bases from V and 6 bases from J; junction bases left unmatched: 9. From germline, CDR1 is MRHNA and CDR2 SNTAGT. For the CDR3, the DNA is TGTGCCAGCAGCCCTGAACAAGCGGGAGGCAATGAGCAGTTCTTC. Protein: CASSPEQAGGNEQFF.

This clone was seen a single time. Sequence at one end of the junction differs from germline and may be a read error. Other DNA sequences from this sample encode an identical CDR3 as well. The J gene is TRBJ2-2, the V gene TRBV5-1; the D is unclear. This CDR3 is built from 14 residues. CDR1 is SGHRS and CDR2 is YFSETQ in the germline V gene. The CDR3 here is CASSLEPNTGELFF. CDR3 DNA sequence: TGCGCCAGCAGCTTGGAACCGAATACCGGGGAGCTGTTTTTT.

V is TRBV20-1 and J is TRBJ2-2, with unresolved D. Germline V gene data show CDR1 as DFQATT and CDR2 as SNEGSKA (reference sequence). V lost 3 bases and J 0 bases, leaving 5 bases between the germline ends. The CDR3 has 13 residues. CDR3 residues: CSASLANTGELFF. CDR3 sequence (DNA): TGCAGTGCTAGTCTTGCGAACACCGGGGAGCTGTTTTTT.

The V gene is TRBV28, the J gene TRBJ1-5; 8 nucleotides align to TRBD1. The V gene's germline CDR1 is MDHEN and CDR2 SYDVKM. This CDR3 is 14 amino acids long. The V segment lost 1 base and the J segment 5 bases; nucleotides outside the gene matches: 1. The CDR3 here is CASSLSGGHQPQHF. The CDR3 coding sequence is TGTGCCAGCAGTTTATCAGGGGGCCATCAGCCCCAGCATTTT.

The rearrangement links TRBV5-4 to TRBJ1-2, with 12 bases identical to TRBD1. Trimming at V came to 5 bases and at J to 8 bases, leaving 7 bases not matched to a gene. This CDR3 is 14 amino acids long. The germline CDR1 and CDR2 sequences are SGHNT and YYREEE (reference sequence). In DNA, the CDR3 is TGTGCCAGCAGGGCCGGGACAGGGGGCAGAGGCTACACCTTC. The encoded protein is CASRAGTGGRGYTF.

A single count supports this clone. V gene TRBV28 combines with J gene TRBJ2-3; 8 bases agree with TRBD2. Germline V gives CDR1 MDHEN, CDR2 SYDVKM. There are 16 residues in the CDR3. J gave up 2 bases and V 2 bases, and 6 bases lay outside the gene matches. CDR3 DNA: TGTGCCAGCAGTTTAATCGCGGGAGGAGACACAGATACGCAGTATTTT. This translates into CASSLIAGGDTDTQYF.

The gene calls are TRBV29-1 and TRBJ2-3; D ambiguous. Trimming removed 7 bases at V and 2 bases at J, with 7 bases between. The length of the CDR3 is 11 residues. Germline CDR1 reads SQVTM; CDR2 reads ANQGSEA. CDR3 region: CSGWATDTQYF. CDR3 sequence (DNA): TGCAGCGGGTGGGCCACAGATACGCAGTATTTT.

This chain uses TRBV11-3 with TRBJ2-2; tentative D call: TRBD1 (5 bases). This CDR3 has 14 amino acids. V was trimmed by 1 base and J by 5 bases, leaving 8 bases between them. Germline values: CDR1 SGHNT, CDR2 YENEEA. CDR3 amino acids: CASSLGAGTGELFF. The CDR3 DNA is TGTGCCAGCAGCTTAGGCGCAGGGACCGGGGAGCTGTTTTTT.

The CDR3: CASAPGGNQPQHF. DNA for the CDR3: TGTGCCAGCGCGCCAGGGGGGAATCAGCCCCAGCATTTT. The chain recombines TRBV12-3 or TRBV12-4 with TRBJ1-5; 7 bases are shared with TRBD1. V trimming: 8 bases; J trimming: 4 bases; junction bases outside the gene matches: 5. The CDR3 loop spans 13 amino acids.

The chain links TRBV28 to TRBJ2-4; 7 positions agree with TRBD1. Germline V gene data show CDR1 as MDHEN and CDR2 as SYDVKM. The CDR3 is 18 amino acids. V shed 6 bases and J 0 bases; nucleotides not matched to a gene: 14. The CDR3 sequence: CASSRQGILPLAKNIQYF. As DNA, the CDR3 is TGTGCCAGCAGCCGACAGGGAATCTTACCCTTAGCCAAAAACATTCAGTACTTC.

The V and J genes are TRBV3-1 (or the pseudogene TRBV3-2) and TRBJ2-4; 9 nucleotides align to TRBD2. CDR3 length equals 16 residues. From germline, CDR1 is LGHDT and CDR2 YNNKEL (reference sequence). The V gene end was trimmed by 1 base and the J gene end by 8 bases; junction bases not matched to a gene: 9. CDR3 loop: CASSQALIGGRDIQYF. DNA for the CDR3: TGTGCCAGCAGCCAAGCTCTCATCGGCGGGAGGGACATTCAGTACTTC.

The chain couples TRBV5-1 to TRBJ2-1, with D hard to call. Germline V CDR1 and CDR2: SGHRS, YFSETQ. Trimming shortened V by 0 bases and J by 6 bases, and 19 bases separated the two germline ends. This CDR3 has 17 residues. The chain's CDR3 is CASSLAGYPVGSNEQFF. Written as DNA, the CDR3 is TGCGCCAGCAGCTTGGCGGGCTACCCAGTGGGCTCCAATGAGCAGTTCTTC. Supplemented by reference TRBV5-1 and TRBJ2-1, the full variable domain reads KAGVTQTPRYLIKTRGQQVTLSCSPISGHRSVSWYQQTPGQGLQFLFEYFSETQRNKGNFPGRFSGRQFSNSRSEMNVSTLELGDSALYLCASSLAGYPVGSNEQFFGPGTRLTVL.

Only one count was recorded for this clone. The chain uses TRBV19 and TRBJ1-2; D may be TRBD1 (5 bases). The germline V and J ends were trimmed by 6 bases and 4 bases, with 15 bases remaining between them. There are 14 residues in the CDR3. Looked up from germline, CDR1 is LNHDA and CDR2 is SQIVND (reference sequence). CDR3 amino acids: CASSRGAGIYGYTF. CDR3 coding DNA: TGTGCCAGTAGCCGAGGGGCAGGGATCTATGGCTACACCTTC. The complete variable domain, with remaining parts taken from reference TRBV19 and TRBJ1-2, reads DGGITQSPKYLFRKEGQNVTLSCEQNLNHDAMYWYRQDPGQGLRLIYYSQIVNDFQKGDIAEGYSVSREKKESFPLTVTSAQKNPTAFYLCASSRGAGIYGYTFGSGTRLTVV.

This sequence joins TRBV5-1 and TRBJ2-7, with 9 positions matching TRBD1. This CDR3 has 14 residues. The V gene's germline CDR1 is SGHRS and CDR2 YFSETQ. Unmatched junction bases numbered 6, after V lost 3 bases and J lost 5 bases. The CDR3 nucleotides are TGCGCCAGCAGCTACGGACAGGGGTTGAACGAGCAGTACTTC. Translated: CASSYGQGLNEQYF.

The chain is built from TRBV28 and TRBJ1-2; D not certain. The V end was cut by 5 bases, the J end by 2 bases, with 15 bases between. Per germline, CDR1 MDHEN and CDR2 SYDVKM. The CDR3 runs to 15 residues. CDR3 bases: TGTGCCAGCAGTCCTCCCACGGCACACAACTATGGCTACACCTTC. This codes for CASSPPTAHNYGYTF.

The chain combines TRBV9 with TRBJ2-3; 11 bases match TRBD2. Germline-derived CDR1 and CDR2 are SGDLS and YYNGEE. After removal of 0 bases from V and 3 bases from J, the junction contained 6 bases not matched to a gene. This CDR3 contains 17 residues. CDR3 nucleotide sequence: TGTGCCAGCAGCGTAGAGTTAGCGGGAGGGGAAACAGATACGCAGTATTTT. Encoded protein: CASSVELAGGETDTQYF.

The rearrangement joins TRBV7-8 to TRBJ2-1, with D perhaps assigned TRBD1 or TRBD2 (5 bases each). The CDR3 covers 15 residues. Germline V CDR1 and CDR2: SGHVS, FQNEAQ. V was trimmed by 4 bases and J by 10 bases, leaving 20 bases between them. The CDR3 coding sequence is TGTGCCAGCAGCTCTGGATCGGGGACCCAATGGGAGCAGTTCTTC. Translation: CASSSGSGTQWEQFF.

V is TRBV18 and J is TRBJ1-2; 9 nucleotides agree with TRBD1. Trimming removed 3 bases from V and 4 bases from J; junction bases left unmatched: 3. The CDR3 consists of 14 residues. In germline, CDR1 is KGHSH, CDR2 LQKENI. As DNA, the CDR3 is TGTGCCAGCTCACCTGACAGGGGGGCCTATGGCTACACCTTC. Protein sequence: CASSPDRGAYGYTF.

The rearrangement links TRBV19 to TRBJ1-2; D is perhaps TRBD1 (5 bases). Germline-derived CDR1 and CDR2 are LNHDA and SQIVND (reference sequence). V was clipped by 3 bases and J by 8 bases, with 19 bases between them. This CDR3 comprises 15 residues. The DNA of the CDR3 is TGTGCCAGTAGTATTGTAAGGGCAGGGAATAGGGGCTACACCTTC. Encoded protein: CASSIVRAGNRGYTF.

The chain couples TRBV9 to TRBJ1-2; TRBD1 matches 10 bases. Germline V gene data show CDR1 as SGDLS and CDR2 as YYNGEE. V shed 2 bases, J shed 6 bases, and the junction held 13 bases outside the gene matches. There are 17 residues in the CDR3. The CDR3 coding sequence is TGTGCCAGCAGCGTGGAAGGGAGACAGGGGGCCGACGATGGCTACACCTTC. Amino acid sequence: CASSVEGRQGADDGYTF.

This clone was counted a few times. CDR3 sequence: CASSYTNRVSTDTQYF. CDR3 sequence (DNA): TGTGCCAGCAGTTACACCAACAGGGTTAGCACAGATACGCAGTATTTT. This rearrangement joins TRBV6-6 to TRBJ2-3; D perhaps matches TRBD1 (6 bases). V was pared by 2 bases and J by 0 bases, with 12 bases between. Germline CDR1 and CDR2: MNHNY and SVGAGI (reference sequence). CDR3 length: 16 residues.

The chain is built from TRBV6-5 and TRBJ1-1; D gene ambiguous. V lost 5 bases, J lost 0 bases, and 4 bases lay in between. This CDR3 spans 12 amino acids. Germline V gene sequence: CDR1 MNHEY, CDR2 SVGAGI. Here the CDR3 DNA reads TGTGCCAGCAGTAACTTGAACACTGAAGCTTTCTTT. This translates into CASSNLNTEAFF.

The chain is built from TRBV6-2 or TRBV6-3 and TRBJ2-7, with TRBD2 as a possible D gene (6 bases). CDR1 MNHEY and CDR2 SVGEGT come from the germline V gene. The CDR3 consists of 14 residues. V was clipped by 5 bases and J by 0 bases, with 11 bases between them. CDR3 region: CASSQGGSSYEQYF. The CDR3, as DNA: TGTGCCAGCAGTCAGGGAGGCAGCTCCTACGAGCAGTACTTC.

The chain uses TRBV2 and TRBJ1-3; D gene unclear. Germline V gene sequence: CDR1 SNHLY, CDR2 FYNNEI. The CDR3 sequence is 16 residues long. V was pared by 5 bases and J by 0 bases, with 14 bases between. CDR3 sequence: CASSPEGSFSGNTIYF. The CDR3 DNA reads as TGTGCCAGCAGTCCGGAAGGTTCCTTCTCTGGAAACACCATATATTTT.

The chain is built from TRBV10-3 and TRBJ2-7, with 8 bases identical to TRBD1. This CDR3 spans 14 amino acids. V shed 4 bases, J shed 5 bases, and the junction held 7 bases outside the gene matches. From germline, CDR1 is ENHRY and CDR2 SYGVKD. DNA for the CDR3: TGTGCCATCAGTGGGACAGGGAGCCCCAACGAGCAGTACTTC. Its translation is CAISGTGSPNEQYF.

The chain carries TRBV5-1 and TRBJ2-1; tentative D call: TRBD2 (5 bases). The germline V gene encodes CDR1 SGHRS and CDR2 YFSETQ. Between the trimmed V and J ends, which lost 5 bases and 4 bases, there was a span of 13 bases. CDR3 size: 14 residues. The CDR3 protein is CASSGASSYNEQFF. The CDR3, as DNA: TGCGCCAGCAGTGGCGCTAGCTCATACAATGAGCAGTTCTTC. The whole variable domain, filled in from reference TRBV5-1 and TRBJ2-1, reads KAGVTQTPRYLIKTRGQQVTLSCSPISGHRSVSWYQQTPGQGLQFLFEYFSETQRNKGNFPGRFSGRQFSNSRSEMNVSTLELGDSALYLCASSGASSYNEQFFGPGTRLTVL.

The chain joins TRBV10-2 to TRBJ2-7, with 7 bases that match TRBD2. CDR3 length: 12 amino acids. Germline V gene lookup returns CDR1 WSHSY and CDR2 SAAADI. V shed 10 bases and J 5 bases; nucleotides not matched to a gene: 8. Written as DNA, the CDR3 is TGCGCCACCAGACTAGCAGGGAACGAGCAGTACTTC. Protein: CATRLAGNEQYF.